The source of this T cell receptor (beta chain) is a study of blood T cell repertoires in COVID-19. Germline CDR1 reads SGHNT; CDR2 reads YENEEA. V dropped 2 bases and J dropped 8; count of bases not matched to a gene: 10. This CDR3 has 16 residues. Libraries were prepared by immunoSEQ multiplex PCR; TCRdb keeps only in-frame clonotypes and omits some of them. The repertoire has about 240,000 clones, 86% of them found once; the top ten carry 3% to 4%. The sequence came from a woman aged 40 to 50 with acute COVID-19. Specimen: PBMCs or T cells enriched from blood (not recorded which). The genes are TRBV11-3 and TRBJ2-1; TRBD2 matches 9 bases. CDR3 protein: CASSLSGTSIGDEQFF. For the CDR3, the DNA is TGTGCCAGCAGCTTATCCGGGACTAGCATCGGCGATGAGCAGTTCTTC.